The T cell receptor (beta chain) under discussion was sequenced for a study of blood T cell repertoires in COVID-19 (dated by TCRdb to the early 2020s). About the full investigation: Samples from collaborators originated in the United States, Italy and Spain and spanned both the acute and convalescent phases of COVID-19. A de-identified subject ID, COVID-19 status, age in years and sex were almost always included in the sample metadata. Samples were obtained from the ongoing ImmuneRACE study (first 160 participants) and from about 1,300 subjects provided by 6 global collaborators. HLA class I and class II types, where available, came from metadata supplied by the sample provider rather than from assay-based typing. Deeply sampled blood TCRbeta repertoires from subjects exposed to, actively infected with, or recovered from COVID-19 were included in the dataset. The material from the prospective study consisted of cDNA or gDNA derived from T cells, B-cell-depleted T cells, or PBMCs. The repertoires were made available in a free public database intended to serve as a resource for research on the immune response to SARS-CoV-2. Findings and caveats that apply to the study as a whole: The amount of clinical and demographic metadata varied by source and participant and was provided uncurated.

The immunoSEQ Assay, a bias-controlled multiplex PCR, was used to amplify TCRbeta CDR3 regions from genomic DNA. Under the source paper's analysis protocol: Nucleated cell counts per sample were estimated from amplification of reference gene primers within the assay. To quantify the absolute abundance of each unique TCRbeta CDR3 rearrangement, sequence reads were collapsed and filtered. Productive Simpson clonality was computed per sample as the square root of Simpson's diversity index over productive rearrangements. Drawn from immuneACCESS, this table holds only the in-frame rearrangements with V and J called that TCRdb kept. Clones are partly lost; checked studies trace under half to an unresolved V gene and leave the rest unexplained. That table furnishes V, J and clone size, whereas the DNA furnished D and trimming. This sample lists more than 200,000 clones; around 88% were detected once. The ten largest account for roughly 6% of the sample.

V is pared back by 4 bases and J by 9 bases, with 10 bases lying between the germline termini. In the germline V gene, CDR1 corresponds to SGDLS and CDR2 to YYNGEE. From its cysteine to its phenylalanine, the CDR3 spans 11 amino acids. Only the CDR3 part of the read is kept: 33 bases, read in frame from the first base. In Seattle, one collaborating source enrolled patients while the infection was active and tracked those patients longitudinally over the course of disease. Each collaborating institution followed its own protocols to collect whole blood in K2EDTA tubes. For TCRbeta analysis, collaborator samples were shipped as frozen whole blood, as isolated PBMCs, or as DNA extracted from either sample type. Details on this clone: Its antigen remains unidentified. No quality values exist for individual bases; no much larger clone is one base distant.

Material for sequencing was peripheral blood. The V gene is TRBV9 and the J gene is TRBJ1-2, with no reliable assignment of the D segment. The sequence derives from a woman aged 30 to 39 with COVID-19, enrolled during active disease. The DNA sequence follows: TGTGCCAGCAGCCCCACGGGGAGCTACACCTTC. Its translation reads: CASSPTGSYTF.